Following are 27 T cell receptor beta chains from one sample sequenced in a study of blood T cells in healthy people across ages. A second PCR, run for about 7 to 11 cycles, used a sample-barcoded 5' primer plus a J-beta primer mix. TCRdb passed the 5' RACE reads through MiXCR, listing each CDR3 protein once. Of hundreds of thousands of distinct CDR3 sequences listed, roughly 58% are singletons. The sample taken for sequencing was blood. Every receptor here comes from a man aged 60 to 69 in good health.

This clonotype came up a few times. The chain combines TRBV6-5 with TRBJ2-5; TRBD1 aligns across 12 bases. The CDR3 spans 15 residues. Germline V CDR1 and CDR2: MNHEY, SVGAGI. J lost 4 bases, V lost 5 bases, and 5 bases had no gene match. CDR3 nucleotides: TGTGCCAGCAGTCGGGACAGGGGGCGAGGAGAGACCCAGTACTTC. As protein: CASSRDRGRGETQYF.

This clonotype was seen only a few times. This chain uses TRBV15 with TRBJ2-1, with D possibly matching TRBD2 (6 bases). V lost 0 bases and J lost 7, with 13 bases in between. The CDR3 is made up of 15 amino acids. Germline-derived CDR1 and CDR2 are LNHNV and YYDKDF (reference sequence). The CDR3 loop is CATSRDSGDSNEQFF. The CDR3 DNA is TGTGCCACCAGCAGAGATTCGGGGGATTCGAATGAGCAGTTCTTC. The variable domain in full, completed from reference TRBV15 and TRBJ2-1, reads DAMVIQNPRYQVTQFGKPVTLSCSQTLNHNVMYWYQQKSSQAPKLLFHYYDKDFNNEADTPDNFQSRRPNTSFCFLDIRSPGLGDTAMYLCATSRDSGDSNEQFFGPGTRLTVL.

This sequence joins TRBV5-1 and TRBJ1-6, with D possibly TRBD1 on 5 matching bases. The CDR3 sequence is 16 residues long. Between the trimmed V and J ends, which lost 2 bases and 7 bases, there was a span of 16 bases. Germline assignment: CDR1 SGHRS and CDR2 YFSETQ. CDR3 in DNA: TGCGCCAGCAGCTTAGGATCGCACAGGCCGAATTCACCCCTCCACTTT. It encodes CASSLGSHRPNSPLHF.

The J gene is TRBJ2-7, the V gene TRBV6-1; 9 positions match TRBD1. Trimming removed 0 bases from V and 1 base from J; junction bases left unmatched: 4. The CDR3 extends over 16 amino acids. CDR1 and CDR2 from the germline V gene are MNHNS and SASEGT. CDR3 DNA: TGTGCCAGCAGTGAAGCAGGACAGGGGAGGTCCTACGAGCAGTACTTC. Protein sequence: CASSEAGQGRSYEQYF.

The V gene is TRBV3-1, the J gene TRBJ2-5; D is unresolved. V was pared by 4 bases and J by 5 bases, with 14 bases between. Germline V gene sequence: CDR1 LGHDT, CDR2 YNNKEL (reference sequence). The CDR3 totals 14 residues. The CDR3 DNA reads TGTGCCAGCAGCCGATCTGGAACCCAGGAGACCCAGTACTTC. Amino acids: CASSRSGTQETQYF.

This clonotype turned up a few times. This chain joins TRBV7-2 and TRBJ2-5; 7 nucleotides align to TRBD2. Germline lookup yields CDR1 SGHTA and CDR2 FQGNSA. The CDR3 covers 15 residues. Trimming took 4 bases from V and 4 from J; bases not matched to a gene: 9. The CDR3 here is CASSSGGYPLETQYF. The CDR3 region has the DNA TGTGCCAGCAGCTCCGGGGGGTACCCCCTAGAGACCCAGTACTTC.

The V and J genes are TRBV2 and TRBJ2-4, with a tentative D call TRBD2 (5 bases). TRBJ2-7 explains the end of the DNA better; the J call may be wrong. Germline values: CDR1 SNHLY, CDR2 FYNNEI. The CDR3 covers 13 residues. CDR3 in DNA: TGTGCCAGCAGTGACGGGGTAACCTACGAGCAGTACTTC. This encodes CASSDGVTYEQYF.

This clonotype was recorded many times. The CDR3 DNA follows: TGCAGCGCCGCTGGGCCAGGTAACGAGCAGTACTTC. It specifies CSAAGPGNEQYF. The chain carries TRBV29-1 and TRBJ2-7; no reliable D call. The germline CDR1 and CDR2 sequences are SQVTM and ANQGSEA. The CDR3 runs to 12 residues. Trimming took 7 bases from V and 5 from J, leaving 15 bases between them.

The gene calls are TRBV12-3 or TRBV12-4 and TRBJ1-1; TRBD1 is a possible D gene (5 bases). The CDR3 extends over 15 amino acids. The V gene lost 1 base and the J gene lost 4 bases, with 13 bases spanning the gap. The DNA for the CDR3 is TGTGCCAGCAGTTTAGATGGCGCAGGGACCACTGAAGCTTTCTTT. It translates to CASSLDGAGTTEAFF.

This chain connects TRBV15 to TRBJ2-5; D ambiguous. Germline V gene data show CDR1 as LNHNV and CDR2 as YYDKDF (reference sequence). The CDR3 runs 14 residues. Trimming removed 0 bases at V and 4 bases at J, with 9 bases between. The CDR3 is CATSRDRGGETQYF. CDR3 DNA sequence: TGTGCCACCAGCAGAGATCGCGGCGGAGAGACCCAGTACTTC.

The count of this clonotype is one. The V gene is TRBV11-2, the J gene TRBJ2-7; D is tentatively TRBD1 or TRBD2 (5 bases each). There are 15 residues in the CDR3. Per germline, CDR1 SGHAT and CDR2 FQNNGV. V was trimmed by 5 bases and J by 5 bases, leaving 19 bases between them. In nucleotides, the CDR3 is TGTGCCAGCAGCCCAACGGGGCAGGGACGACACGAGCAGTACTTC. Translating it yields CASSPTGQGRHEQYF.

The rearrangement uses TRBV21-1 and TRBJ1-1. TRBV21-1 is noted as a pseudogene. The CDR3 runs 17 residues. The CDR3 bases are TGTGCCAGCAGCGAGAGAACTAGAGGGTACCGTAGCACTGAAGCTTTCTTT. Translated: CASSERTRGYRSTEAFF.

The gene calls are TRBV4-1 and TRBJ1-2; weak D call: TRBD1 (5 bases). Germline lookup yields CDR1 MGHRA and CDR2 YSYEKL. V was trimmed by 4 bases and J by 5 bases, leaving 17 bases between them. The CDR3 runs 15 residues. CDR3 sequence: CASSPARGATYGYTF. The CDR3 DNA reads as TGCGCCAGCAGCCCCGCCCGTGGGGCCACATATGGCTACACCTTC.

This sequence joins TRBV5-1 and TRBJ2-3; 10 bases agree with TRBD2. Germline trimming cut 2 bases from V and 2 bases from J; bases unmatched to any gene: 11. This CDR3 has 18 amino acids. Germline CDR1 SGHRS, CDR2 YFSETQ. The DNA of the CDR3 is TGCGCCAGCAGCTTAACCGCGAGACTAGCGGGCATCACAGATACGCAGTATTTT. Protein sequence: CASSLTARLAGITDTQYF.

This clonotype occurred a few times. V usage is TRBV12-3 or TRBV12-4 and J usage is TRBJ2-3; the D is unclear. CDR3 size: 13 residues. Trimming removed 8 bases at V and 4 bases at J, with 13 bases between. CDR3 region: CASGPSWADTQYF. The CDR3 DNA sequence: TGTGCCAGCGGGCCTTCCTGGGCAGATACGCAGTATTTT.

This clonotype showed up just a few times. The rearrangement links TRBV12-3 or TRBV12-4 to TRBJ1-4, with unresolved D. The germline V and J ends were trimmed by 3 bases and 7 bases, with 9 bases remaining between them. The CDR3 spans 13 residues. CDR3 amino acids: CASSLRDGEKLFF. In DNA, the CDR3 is TGTGCCAGCAGTTTGAGGGATGGTGAAAAACTGTTTTTT.

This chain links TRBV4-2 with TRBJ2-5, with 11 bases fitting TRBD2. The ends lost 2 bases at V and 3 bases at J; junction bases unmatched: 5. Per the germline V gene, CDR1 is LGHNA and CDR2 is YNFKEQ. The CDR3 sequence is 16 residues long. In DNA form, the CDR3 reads TGTGCCAGCAGCCAACTTCCGGGACTAGCGGAAGAGACCCAGTACTTC. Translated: CASSQLPGLAEETQYF.

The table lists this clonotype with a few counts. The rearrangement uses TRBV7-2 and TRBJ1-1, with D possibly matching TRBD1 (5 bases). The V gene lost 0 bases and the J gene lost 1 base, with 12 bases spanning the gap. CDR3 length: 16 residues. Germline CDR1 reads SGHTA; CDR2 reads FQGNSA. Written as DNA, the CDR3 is TGTGCCAGCAGCTTAGCGCATCCCGGGACGAACACTGAAGCTTTCTTT. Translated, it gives CASSLAHPGTNTEAFF. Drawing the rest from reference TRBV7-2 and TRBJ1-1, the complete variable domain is GAGVSQSPSNKVTEKGKDVELRCDPISGHTALYWYRQSLGQGLEFLIYFQGNSAPDKSGLPSDRFSAERTGGSVSTLTIQRTQQEDSAVYLCASSLAHPGTNTEAFFGQGTRLTVV.

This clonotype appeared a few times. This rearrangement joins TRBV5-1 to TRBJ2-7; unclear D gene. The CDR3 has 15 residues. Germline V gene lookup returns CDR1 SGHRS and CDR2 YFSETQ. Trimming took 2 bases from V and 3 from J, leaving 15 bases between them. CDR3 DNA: TGCGCCAGCAGCTTCGGCTCGGTGGCTTACTACGAGCAGTACTTC. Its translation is CASSFGSVAYYEQYF.

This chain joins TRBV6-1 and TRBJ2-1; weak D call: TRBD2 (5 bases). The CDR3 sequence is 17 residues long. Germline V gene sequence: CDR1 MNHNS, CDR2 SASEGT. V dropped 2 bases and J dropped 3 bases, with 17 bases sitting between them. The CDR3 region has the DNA TGTGCCAGCAGTGAACTCGCGGGCACAAGTCTCTACAATGAGCAGTTCTTC. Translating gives CASSELAGTSLYNEQFF.

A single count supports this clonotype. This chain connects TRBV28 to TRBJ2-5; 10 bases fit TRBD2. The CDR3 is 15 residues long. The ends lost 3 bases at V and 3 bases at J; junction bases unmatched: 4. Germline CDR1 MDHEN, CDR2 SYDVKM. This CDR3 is CASSFTSGTKETQYF. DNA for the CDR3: TGTGCCAGCAGTTTCACTAGCGGGACTAAAGAGACCCAGTACTTC. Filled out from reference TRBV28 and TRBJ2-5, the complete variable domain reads DVKVTQSSRYLVKRTGEKVFLECVQDMDHENMFWYRQDPGLGLRLIYFSYDVKMKEKGDIPEGYSVSREKKERFSLILESASTNQTSMYLCASSFTSGTKETQYFGPGTRLLVL.

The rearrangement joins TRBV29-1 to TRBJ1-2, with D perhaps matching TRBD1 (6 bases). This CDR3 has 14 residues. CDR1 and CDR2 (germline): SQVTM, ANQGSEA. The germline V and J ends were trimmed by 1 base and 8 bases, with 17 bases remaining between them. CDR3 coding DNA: TGCAGCGTTGAAGCCCAGCAGGGGCTCGGGGGCTACACCTTC. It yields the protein CSVEAQQGLGGYTF. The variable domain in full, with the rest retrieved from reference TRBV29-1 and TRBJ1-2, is SAVISQKPSRDICQRGTSLTIQCQVDSQVTMMFWYRQQPGQSLTLIATANQGSEATYESGFVIDKFPISRPNLTFSTLTVSNMSPEDSSIYLCSVEAQQGLGGYTFGSGTRLTVV.

The CDR3: CSVDRTSGGWNEQFF. CDR3 sequence (DNA): TGCAGCGTTGACAGGACTAGCGGGGGGTGGAATGAGCAGTTCTTC. V is TRBV29-1 and J is TRBJ2-1, with TRBD2 matching over 14 bases. CDR1 is SQVTM and CDR2 is ANQGSEA in the germline V gene. Unmatched junction bases numbered 5, after V lost 3 bases and J lost 7 bases. The CDR3 extends over 15 amino acids.

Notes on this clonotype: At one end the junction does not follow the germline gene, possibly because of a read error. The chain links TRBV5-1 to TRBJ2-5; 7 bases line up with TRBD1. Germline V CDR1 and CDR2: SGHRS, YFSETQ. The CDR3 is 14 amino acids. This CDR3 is CAGSLDRPLGTQYF. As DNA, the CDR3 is TGCGCCGGCAGCTTGGACAGGCCCTTGGGGACCCAGTACTTC.

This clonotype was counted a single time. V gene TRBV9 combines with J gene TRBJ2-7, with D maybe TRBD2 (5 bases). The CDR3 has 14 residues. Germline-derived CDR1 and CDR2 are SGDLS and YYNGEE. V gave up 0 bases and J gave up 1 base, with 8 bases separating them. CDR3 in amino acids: CASSVASTSYEQYF. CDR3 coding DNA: TGTGCCAGCAGCGTAGCTAGCACTTCCTACGAGCAGTACTTC.

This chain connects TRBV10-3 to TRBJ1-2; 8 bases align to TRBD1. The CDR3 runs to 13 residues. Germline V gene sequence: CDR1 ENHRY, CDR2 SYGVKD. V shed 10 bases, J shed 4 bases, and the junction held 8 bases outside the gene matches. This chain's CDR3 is CATMRQGTYGYTF. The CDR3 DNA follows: TGTGCCACCATGCGACAGGGGACCTATGGCTACACCTTC.

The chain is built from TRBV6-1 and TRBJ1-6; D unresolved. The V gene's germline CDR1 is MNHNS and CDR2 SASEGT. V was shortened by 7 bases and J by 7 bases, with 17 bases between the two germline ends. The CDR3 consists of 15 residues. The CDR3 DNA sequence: TGTGCCAGCATCCCTATGTTAGTAGGAAATTCACCCCTCCACTTT. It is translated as CASIPMLVGNSPLHF.